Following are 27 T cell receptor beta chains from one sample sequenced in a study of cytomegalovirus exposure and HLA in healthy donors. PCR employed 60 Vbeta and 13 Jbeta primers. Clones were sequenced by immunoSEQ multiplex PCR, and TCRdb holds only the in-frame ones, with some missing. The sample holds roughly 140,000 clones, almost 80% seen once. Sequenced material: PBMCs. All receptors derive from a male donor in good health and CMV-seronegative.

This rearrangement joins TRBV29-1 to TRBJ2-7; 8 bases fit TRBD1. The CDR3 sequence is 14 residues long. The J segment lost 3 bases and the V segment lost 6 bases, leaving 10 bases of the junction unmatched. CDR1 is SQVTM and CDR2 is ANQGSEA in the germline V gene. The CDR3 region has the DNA TGCAGCGTCTCCCGGGACAGGTCAATCTACGAGCAGTACTTC. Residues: CSVSRDRSIYEQYF.

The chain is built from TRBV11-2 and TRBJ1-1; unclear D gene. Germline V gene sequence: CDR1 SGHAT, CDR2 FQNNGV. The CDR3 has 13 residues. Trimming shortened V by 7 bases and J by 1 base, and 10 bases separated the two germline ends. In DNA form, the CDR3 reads TGTGCCAGCACACCAAGAGGGAACACTGAAGCTTTCTTT. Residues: CASTPRGNTEAFF.

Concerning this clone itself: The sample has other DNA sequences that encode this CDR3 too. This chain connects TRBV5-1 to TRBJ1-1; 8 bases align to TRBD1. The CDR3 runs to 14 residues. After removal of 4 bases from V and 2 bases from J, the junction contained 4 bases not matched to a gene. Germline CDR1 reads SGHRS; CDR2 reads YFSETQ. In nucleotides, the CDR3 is TGCGCCAGCAGCGGACAGGGAGGAAACACTGAAGCTTTCTTT. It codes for CASSGQGGNTEAFF.

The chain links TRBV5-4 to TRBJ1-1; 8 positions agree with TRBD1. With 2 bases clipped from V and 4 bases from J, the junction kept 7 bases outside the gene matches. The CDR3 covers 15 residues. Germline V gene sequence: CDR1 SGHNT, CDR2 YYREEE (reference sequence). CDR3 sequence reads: CASSLGQGGFTEAFF. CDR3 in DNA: TGTGCCAGCAGCTTAGGACAGGGTGGGTTCACTGAAGCTTTCTTT.

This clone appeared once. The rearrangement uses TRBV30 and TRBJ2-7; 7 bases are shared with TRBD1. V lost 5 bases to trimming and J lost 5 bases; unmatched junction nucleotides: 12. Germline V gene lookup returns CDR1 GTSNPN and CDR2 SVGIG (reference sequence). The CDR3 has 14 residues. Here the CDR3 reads CAWRASGGGNEQYF. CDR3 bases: TGTGCCTGGCGAGCATCAGGGGGTGGGAACGAGCAGTACTTC.

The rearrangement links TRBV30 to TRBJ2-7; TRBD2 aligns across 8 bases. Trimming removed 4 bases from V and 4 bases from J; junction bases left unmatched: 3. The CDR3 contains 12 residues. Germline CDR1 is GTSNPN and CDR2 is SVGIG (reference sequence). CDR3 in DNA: TGTGCCTGGACCACGGGGGGGTACGAGCAGTACTTC. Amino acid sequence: CAWTTGGYEQYF.

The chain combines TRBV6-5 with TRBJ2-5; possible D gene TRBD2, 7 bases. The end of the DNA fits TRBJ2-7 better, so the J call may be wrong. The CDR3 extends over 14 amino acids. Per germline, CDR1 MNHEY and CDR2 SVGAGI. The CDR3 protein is CASSYMGGPYEQYF. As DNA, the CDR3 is TGTGCCAGCAGTTACATGGGGGGGCCCTACGAGCAGTACTTC.

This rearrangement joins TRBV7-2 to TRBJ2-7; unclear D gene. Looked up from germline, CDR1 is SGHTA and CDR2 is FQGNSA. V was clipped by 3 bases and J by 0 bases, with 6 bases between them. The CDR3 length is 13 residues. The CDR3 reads CASSFDTSYEQYF. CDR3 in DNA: TGTGCCAGCAGCTTCGACACCTCCTACGAGCAGTACTTC.

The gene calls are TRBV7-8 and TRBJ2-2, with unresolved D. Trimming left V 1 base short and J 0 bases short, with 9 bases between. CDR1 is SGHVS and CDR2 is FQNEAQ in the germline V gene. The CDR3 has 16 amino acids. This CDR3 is CASSLGLYTNTGELFF. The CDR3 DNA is TGTGCCAGCAGCTTAGGTCTCTATACGAACACCGGGGAGCTGTTTTTT.

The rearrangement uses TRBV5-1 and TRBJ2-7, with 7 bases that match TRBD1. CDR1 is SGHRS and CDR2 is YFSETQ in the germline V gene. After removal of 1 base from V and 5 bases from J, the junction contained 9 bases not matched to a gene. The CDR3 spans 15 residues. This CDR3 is CASSLLPGTANEQYF. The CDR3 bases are TGCGCCAGCAGCTTGTTGCCCGGGACAGCCAACGAGCAGTACTTC.

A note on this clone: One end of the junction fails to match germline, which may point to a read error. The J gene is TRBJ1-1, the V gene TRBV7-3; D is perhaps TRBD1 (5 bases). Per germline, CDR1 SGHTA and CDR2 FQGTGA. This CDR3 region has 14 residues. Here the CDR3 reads CSSSRSGGDTEAFF. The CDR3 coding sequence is TGTTCCAGCAGCCGTTCCGGGGGGGACACTGAAGCTTTCTTT.

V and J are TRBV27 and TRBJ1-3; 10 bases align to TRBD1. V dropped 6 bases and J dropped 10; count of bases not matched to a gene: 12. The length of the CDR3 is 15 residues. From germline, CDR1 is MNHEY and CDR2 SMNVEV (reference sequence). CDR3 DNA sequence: TGTGCCAGCAGGCCGGGGACAGGGGCCTACGGGACCATATATTTT. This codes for CASRPGTGAYGTIYF.

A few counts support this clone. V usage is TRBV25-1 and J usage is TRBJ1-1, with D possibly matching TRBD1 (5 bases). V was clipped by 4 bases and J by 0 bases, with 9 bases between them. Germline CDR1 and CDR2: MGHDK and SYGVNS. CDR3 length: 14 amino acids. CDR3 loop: CASSVRGLNTEAFF. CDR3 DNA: TGTGCCAGCAGTGTTAGGGGCTTGAACACTGAAGCTTTCTTT.

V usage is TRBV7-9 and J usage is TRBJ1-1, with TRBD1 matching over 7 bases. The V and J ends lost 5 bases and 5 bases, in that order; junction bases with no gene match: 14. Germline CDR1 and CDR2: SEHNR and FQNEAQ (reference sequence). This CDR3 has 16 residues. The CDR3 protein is CASSPLRGRGRTEAFF. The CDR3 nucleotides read TGTGCCAGCAGCCCCCTGAGGGGGCGAGGAAGGACTGAAGCTTTCTTT.

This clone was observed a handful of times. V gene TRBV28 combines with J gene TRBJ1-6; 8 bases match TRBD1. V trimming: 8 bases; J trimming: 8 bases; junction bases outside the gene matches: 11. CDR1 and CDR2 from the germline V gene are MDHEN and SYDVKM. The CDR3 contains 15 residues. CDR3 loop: CASLVTGGLDSPLHF. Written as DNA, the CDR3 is TGTGCCAGCCTCGTAACAGGGGGACTTGATTCACCCCTCCACTTT.

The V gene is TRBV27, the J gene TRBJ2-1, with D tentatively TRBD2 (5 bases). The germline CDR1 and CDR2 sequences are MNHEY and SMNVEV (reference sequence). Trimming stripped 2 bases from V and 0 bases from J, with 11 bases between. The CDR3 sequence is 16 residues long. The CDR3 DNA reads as TGTGCCAGCAGTTTAGAGGGAGCCCCCTCCTACAATGAGCAGTTCTTC. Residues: CASSLEGAPSYNEQFF.

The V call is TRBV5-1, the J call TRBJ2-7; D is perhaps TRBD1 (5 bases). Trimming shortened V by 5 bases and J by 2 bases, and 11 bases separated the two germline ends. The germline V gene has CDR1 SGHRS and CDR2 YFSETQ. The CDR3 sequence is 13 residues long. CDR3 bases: TGCGCCAGCAGTCTGACAGCCCCCTACGAGCAGTACTTC. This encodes CASSLTAPYEQYF.

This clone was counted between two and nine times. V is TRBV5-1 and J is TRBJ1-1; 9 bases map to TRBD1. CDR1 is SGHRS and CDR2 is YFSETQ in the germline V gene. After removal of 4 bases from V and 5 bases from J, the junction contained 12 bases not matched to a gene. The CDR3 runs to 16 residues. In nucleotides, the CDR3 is TGCGCCAGCAGCACGGGACAGGGAGGTTTCGGAACTGAAGCTTTCTTT. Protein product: CASSTGQGGFGTEAFF.

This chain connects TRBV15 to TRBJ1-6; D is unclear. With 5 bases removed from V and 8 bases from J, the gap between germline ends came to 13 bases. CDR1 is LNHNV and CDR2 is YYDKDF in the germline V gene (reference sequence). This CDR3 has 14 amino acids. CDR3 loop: CATSRTLRDSPLHF. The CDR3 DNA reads TGTGCCACCAGCCGGACGCTGAGGGATTCACCCCTCCACTTT.

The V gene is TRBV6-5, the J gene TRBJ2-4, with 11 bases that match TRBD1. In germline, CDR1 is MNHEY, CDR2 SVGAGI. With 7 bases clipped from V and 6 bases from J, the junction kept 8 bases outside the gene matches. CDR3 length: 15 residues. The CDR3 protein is CASTEDRGHGNIQYF. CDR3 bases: TGTGCCAGCACCGAGGACAGGGGGCATGGAAACATTCAGTACTTC.

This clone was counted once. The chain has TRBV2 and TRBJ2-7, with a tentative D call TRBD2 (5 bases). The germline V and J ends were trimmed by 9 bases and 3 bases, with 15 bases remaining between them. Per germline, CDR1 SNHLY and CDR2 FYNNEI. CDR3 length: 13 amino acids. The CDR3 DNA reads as TGTGCCAGTCGTGAGGAGGCCGTCTACGAGCAGTACTTC. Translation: CASREEAVYEQYF.

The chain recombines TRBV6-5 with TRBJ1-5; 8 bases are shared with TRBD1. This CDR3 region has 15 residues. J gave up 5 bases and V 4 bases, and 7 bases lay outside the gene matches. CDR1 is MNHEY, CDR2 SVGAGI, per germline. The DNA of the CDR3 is TGTGCCAGCAGTTTAACCGGGACAGGAGATCAGCCCCAGCATTTT. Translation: CASSLTGTGDQPQHF.

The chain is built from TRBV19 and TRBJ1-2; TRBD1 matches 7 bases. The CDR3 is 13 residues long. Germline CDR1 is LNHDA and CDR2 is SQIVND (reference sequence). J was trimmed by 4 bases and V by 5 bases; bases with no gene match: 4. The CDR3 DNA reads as TGTGCCAGTAGTCCGGGACAGCTCTATGGCTACACCTTC. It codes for CASSPGQLYGYTF.

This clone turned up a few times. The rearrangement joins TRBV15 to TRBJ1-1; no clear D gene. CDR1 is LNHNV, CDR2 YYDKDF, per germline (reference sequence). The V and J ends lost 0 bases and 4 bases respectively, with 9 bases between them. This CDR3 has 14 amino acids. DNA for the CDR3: TGTGCCACCAGCAGAGATATGAGGGTCACTGAAGCTTTCTTT. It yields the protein CATSRDMRVTEAFF.

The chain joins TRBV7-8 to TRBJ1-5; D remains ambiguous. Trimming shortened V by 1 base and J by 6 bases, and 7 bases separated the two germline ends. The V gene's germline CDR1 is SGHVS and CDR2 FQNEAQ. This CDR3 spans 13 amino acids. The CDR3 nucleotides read TGTGCCAGCAGCTTAGGATCGGGTCAGCCCCAGCATTTT. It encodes CASSLGSGQPQHF.

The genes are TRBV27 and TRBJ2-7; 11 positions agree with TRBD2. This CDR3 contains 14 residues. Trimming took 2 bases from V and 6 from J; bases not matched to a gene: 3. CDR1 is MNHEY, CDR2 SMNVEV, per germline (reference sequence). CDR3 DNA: TGTGCCAGCAGTTTAGGACTAGCGGGCCCCGAGCAGTACTTC. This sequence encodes CASSLGLAGPEQYF.

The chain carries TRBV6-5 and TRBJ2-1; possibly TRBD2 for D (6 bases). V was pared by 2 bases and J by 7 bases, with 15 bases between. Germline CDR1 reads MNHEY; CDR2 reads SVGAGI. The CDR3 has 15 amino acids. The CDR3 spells CASSYDARRGNEQFF. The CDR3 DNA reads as TGTGCCAGCAGTTACGACGCGCGGAGGGGTAATGAGCAGTTCTTC.